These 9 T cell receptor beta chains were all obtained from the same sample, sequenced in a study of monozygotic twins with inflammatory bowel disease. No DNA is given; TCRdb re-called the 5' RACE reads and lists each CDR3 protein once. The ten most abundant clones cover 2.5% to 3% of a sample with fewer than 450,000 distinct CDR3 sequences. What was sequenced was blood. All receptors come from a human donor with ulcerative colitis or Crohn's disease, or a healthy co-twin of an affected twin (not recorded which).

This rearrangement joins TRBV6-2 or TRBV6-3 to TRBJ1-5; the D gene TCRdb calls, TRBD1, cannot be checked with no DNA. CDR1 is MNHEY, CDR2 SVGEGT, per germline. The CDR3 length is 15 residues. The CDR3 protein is CASSPGTGVYQPQHF.

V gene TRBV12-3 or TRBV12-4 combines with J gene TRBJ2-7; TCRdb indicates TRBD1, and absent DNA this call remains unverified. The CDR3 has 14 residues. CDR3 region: CASSRGQGRYEQYF.

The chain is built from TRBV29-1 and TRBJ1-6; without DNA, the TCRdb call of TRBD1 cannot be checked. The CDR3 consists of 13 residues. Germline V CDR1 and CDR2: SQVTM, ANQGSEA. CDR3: CSVGQGTNSPLHF.

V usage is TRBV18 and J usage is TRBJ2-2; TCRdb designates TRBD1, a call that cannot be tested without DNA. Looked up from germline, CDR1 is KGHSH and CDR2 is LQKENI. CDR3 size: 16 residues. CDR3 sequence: CASSPDRGMNTGELFF.

CDR3: CASRLDGNTEAFF. The chain carries TRBV7-3 and TRBJ1-1. Germline V lookup: CDR1 SGHTA, CDR2 FQGTGA. This CDR3 has 13 residues.

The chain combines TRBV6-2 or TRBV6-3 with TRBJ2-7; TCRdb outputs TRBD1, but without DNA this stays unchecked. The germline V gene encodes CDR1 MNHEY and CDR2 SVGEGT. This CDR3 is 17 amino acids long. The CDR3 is CASTLHEADRVLDEQYF.

CDR3: CASSKGTTRSGNTIYF. The rearrangement links TRBV21-1 to TRBJ1-3. TRBV21-1 represents a pseudogene. The CDR3 sequence is 16 residues long.

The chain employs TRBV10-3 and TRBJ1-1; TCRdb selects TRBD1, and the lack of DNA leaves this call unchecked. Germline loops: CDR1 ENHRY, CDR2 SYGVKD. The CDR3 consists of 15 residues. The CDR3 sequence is CATRGQGWFDTEAFF.

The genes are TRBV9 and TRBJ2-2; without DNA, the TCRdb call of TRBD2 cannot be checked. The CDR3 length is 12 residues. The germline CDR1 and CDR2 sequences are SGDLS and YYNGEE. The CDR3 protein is CASSPASGELFF.